This TCR beta chain was sequenced in a study of radiation and T cells in renal cell carcinoma. Regarding the study as a whole: Top 100 clonotypes averaged around 50% in irradiated versus about 45% in nephrectomy-only tumors. Dominant CDR3 motifs occupied more repertoire in irradiated than control tumors. No pretreatment tumor biopsies were available for baseline clonotypes.

Treatment given: 15 Gy SBRT to primary tumor, nephrectomy 4 weeks later. The data were produced by immunoSEQ multiplex PCR, yet TCRdb's version contains in-frame clones alone and is incomplete. The top ten hold approximately 15% of the sample, which has about 12,000 clones, 30% to 40% seen once. CDR1 is SGHRS, CDR2 YFSETQ, per germline. Trimming took 2 bases from V and 1 from J, leaving 6 bases between them. This CDR3 contains 13 residues. A remark on this clone: What it recognizes is unknown.

Source: tumor tissue, taken from a patient whose treatment included radiotherapy and nephrectomy. The J gene is TRBJ1-1, the V gene TRBV5-1; no firm D call. This receptor was identified in a man in his sixties with renal cell carcinoma. CDR3 nucleotide sequence: TGCGCCAGCAGCTTCGGCGGGAACACTGAAGCTTTCTTT. Translated, it gives CASSFGGNTEAFF.